The T cell receptor (beta chain) under discussion was sequenced for a study of lymphopenia after photon versus proton radiotherapy. Whole-study findings and limits: Better survival with proton therapy was suggested as possible, not demonstrated. Under photons, naive T cells and diversity fell while effector/memory populations rose. Post-nadir diversity loss with photons came from oligoclonal expansion, particularly CD8+ Temra cells.

The germline CDR1 and CDR2 sequences are SGHNT and YYREEE (reference sequence). V was cut by 3 bases and J by 1 base, with 10 bases left in between. The CDR3 covers 14 residues. Notes on this clone: The target antigen is unknown.

The method was immunoSEQ multiplex PCR; TCRdb's version includes in-frame clones alone and lacks a portion of them. The sample lists roughly 36,000 clones; roughly nine tenths were seen once. The input for sequencing was peripheral blood, taken from a patient treated with photon-based radiotherapy. The rearrangement links TRBV5-4 to TRBJ1-1; a weak D match, TRBD1 (5 bases). The TCR originated in a woman between 45 and 65 years old with pancreatic cancer. The DNA for the CDR3 is TGTGCCAGCAGCTCGAGCGACAGGAACACTGAAGCTTTCTTT. It translates to CASSSSDRNTEAFF.